This T cell receptor (beta chain) was sequenced during a study of blood T cell repertoires in COVID-19. One Seattle source followed patients from active infection through their disease course. This clone was observed a handful of times. The CDR3 spans 11 residues. With 2 bases removed from V and 5 bases from J, the gap between germline ends came to 3 bases. Germline CDR1 is MNHEY and CDR2 is SVGEGT. TCRdb keeps only in-frame clones here, not all; method: immunoSEQ multiplex PCR. This table holds about 340,000 clones, around nine tenths found once. The genes are TRBV6-2 or TRBV6-3 and TRBJ2-5; unclear D gene. The clonotype originates from a woman aged 70-85 years with COVID-19, enrolled during active disease. What was sequenced was peripheral blood. The CDR3 sequence is CASSYAETQYF. Written as DNA, the CDR3 is TGTGCCAGCAGTTACGCGGAGACCCAGTACTTC.